This TCR beta chain was recovered during a study of neoadjuvant anti-PD-1 for oral cavity cancer. Overall study results and limits: With a few patients per group, TCR findings need larger cohorts.

TCRdb's copy holds only in-frame clones and misses some; the assay was immunoSEQ multiplex PCR. The profile shows 20,000 to 25,000 clones, under 55% of them singletons. Time point given: after neoadjuvant nivolumab, at surgical resection. Only a few counts were recorded for this clone. Its target is unknown. The germline V gene has CDR1 LNHDA and CDR2 SQIVND (reference sequence). The CDR3 totals 16 residues. V shed 4 bases, J shed 3 bases, and the junction held 7 bases outside the gene matches. This clonotype was sampled from a person between 40 and 80 years old with oral cavity squamous cell carcinoma. The sequencing here drew on tumor tissue, taken after nivolumab (anti-PD-1) treatment. The chain has TRBV19 and TRBJ1-3, with TRBD1 identical over 9 bases. Here the CDR3 reads CASSTSDRGIGNTIYF. The DNA for the CDR3 is TGTGCCAGTAGTACCAGCGACAGGGGGATTGGAAACACCATATATTTT. Based on the CDR3 plus reference TRBV19 and TRBJ1-3, the full variable domain is DGGITQSPKYLFRKEGQNVTLSCEQNLNHDAMYWYRQDPGQGLRLIYYSQIVNDFQKGDIAEGYSVSREKKESFPLTVTSAQKNPTAFYLCASSTSDRGIGNTIYFGEGSWLTVV.